This TCR beta chain was retrieved from a study of blood T cell repertoires in COVID-19. Germline V CDR1 and CDR2: SGHAT, FQNNGV. CDR3 length: 16 residues. Trimming removed 5 bases from V and 6 bases from J, with 23 bases in between. Measured with immunoSEQ multiplex PCR; TCRdb has only the in-frame clones, and not every one. The sample yields roughly 260,000 clones, about 91% seen once. The TCR originated in a person under 35 with COVID-19, enrolled during active disease. The chain uses TRBV11-2 and TRBJ2-7; tentative D call: TRBD1 (6 bases). Specimen: peripheral blood. Here the CDR3 reads CASSPSRDTLPREQYF. The CDR3 nucleotides read TGTGCCAGCAGCCCAAGCCGGGACACCCTCCCCCGCGAGCAGTACTTC.